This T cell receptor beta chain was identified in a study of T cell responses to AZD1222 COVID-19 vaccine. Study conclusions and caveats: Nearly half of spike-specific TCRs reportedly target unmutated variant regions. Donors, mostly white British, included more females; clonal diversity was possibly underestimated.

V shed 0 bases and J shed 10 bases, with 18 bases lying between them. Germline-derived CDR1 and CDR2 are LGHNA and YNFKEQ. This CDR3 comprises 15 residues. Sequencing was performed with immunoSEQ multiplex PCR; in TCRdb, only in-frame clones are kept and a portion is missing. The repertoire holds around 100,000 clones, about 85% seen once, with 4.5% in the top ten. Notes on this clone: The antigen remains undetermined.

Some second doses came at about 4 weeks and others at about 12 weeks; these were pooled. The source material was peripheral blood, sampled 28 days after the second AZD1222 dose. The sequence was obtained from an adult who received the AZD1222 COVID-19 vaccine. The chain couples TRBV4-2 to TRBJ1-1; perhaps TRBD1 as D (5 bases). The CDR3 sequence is CASSQDIGGTPAAFF. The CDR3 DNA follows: TGTGCCAGCAGCCAAGATATCGGGGGGACGCCTGCAGCTTTCTTT.